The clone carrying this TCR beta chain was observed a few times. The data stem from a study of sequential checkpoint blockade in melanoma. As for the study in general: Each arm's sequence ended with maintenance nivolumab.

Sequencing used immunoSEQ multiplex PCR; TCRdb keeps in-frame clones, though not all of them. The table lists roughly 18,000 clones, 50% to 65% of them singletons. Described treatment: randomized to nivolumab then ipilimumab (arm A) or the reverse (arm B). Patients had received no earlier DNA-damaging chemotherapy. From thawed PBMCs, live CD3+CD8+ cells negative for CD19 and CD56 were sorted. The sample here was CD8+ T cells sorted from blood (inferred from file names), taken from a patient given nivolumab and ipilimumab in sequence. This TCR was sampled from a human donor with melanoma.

The CDR3 sequence is CASSLVPSSYEQYF. The CDR3 nucleotides are TGTGCCAGCAGCTTGGTTCCCAGCTCCTACGAGCAGTACTTC. The genes are TRBV5-4 and TRBJ2-7; D unresolved. In germline, CDR1 is SGHNT, CDR2 YYREEE (reference sequence). V gave up 0 bases and J gave up 0 bases, with 7 bases separating them. The CDR3 is 14 amino acids.